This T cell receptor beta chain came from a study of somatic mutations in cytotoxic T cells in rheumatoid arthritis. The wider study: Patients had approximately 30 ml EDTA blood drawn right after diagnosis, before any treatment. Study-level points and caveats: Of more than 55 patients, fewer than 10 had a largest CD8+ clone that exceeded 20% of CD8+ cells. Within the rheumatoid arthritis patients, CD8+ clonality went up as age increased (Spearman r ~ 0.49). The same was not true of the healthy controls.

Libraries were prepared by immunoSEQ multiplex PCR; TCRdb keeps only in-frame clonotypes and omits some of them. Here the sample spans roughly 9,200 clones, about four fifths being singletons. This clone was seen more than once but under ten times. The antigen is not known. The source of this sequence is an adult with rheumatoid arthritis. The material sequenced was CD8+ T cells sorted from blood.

CDR3: CASSIAASSVSYEQYF. As DNA, the CDR3 is TGTGCCAGCAGCATCGCTGCATCTAGCGTATCCTACGAGCAGTACTTC. The rearrangement links TRBV7-2 to TRBJ2-7, with a tentative D call TRBD2 (6 bases). Germline loops: CDR1 SGHTA, CDR2 FQGNSA. Trimming removed 5 bases from V and 1 base from J, with 18 bases in between. The CDR3 contains 16 residues. The full variable domain, in which reference TRBV7-2 and TRBJ2-7 provide the parts outside the CDR3, is GAGVSQSPSNKVTEKGKDVELRCDPISGHTALYWYRQSLGQGLEFLIYFQGNSAPDKSGLPSDRFSAERTGGSVSTLTIQRTQQEDSAVYLCASSIAASSVSYEQYFGPGTRLTVT.